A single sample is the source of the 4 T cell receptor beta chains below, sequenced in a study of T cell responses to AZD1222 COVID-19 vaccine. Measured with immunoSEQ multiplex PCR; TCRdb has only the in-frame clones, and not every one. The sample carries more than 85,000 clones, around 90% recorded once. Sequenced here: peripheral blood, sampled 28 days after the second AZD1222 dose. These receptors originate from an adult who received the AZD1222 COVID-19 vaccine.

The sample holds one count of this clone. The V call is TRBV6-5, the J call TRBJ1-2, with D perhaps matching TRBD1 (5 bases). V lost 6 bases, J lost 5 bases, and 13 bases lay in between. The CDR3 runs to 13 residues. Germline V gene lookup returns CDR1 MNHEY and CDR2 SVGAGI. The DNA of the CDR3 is TGTGCCAGCAGAGACGGGACGTCTTATGGCTACACCTTC. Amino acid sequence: CASRDGTSYGYTF.

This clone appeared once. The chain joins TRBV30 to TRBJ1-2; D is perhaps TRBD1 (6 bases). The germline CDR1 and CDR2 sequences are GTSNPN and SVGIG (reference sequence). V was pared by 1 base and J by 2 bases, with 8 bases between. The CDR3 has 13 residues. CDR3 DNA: TGTGCCTGGAGTGGGACAGAGAACTATGGCTACACCTTC. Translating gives CAWSGTENYGYTF.

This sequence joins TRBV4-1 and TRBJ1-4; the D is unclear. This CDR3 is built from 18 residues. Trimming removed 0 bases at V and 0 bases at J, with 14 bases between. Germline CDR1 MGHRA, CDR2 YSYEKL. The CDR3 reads CASSQDPRRLATNEKLFF. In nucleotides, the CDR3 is TGCGCCAGCAGCCAAGACCCCAGGAGATTAGCAACTAATGAAAAACTGTTTTTT.

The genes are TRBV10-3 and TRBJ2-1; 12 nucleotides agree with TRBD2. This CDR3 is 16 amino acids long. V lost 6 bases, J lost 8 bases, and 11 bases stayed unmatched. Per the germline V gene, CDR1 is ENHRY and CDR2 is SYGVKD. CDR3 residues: CAISPTGTSGGYEQFF. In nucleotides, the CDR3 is TGTGCCATCAGCCCCACGGGAACTAGCGGGGGGTATGAGCAGTTCTTC.